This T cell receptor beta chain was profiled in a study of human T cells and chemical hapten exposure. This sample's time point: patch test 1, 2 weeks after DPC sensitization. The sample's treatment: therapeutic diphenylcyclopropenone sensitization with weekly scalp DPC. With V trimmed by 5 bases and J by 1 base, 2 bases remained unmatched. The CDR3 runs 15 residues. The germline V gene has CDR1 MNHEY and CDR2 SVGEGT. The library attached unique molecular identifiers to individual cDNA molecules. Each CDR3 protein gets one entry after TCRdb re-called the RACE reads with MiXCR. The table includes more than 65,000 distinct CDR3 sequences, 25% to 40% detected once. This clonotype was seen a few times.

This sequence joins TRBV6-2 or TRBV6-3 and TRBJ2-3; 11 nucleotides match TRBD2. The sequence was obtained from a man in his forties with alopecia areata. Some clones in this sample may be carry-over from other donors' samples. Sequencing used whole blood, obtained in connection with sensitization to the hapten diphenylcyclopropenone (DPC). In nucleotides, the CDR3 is TGTGCCAGCAGTCAACTAGCGGGAGGCACAGATACGCAGTATTTT. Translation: CASSQLAGGTDTQYF.